This T cell receptor (beta chain) was recovered during a study of response to subunit inactivated influenza vaccine. TCRdb re-called the RT-PCR reads with MiXCR, one entry per CDR3 protein. Of around 570,000 distinct CDR3 sequences in the sample, approximately 10% are singletons; the top ten hold about 11%. The CDR3 totals 15 residues. Between the trimmed V and J ends, which lost 2 bases and 6 bases, there was a span of 14 bases. The germline CDR1 and CDR2 sequences are MDHEN and SYDVKM. These records were also assigned to another study, of T cells expressing NK-cell markers. That paper states: As the method of synthesis, 5'RACE template switching with UMIs yielded TCR beta cDNA. According to the study, TCR beta repertoires originated from sorted CD3+CD56+NKG2C+, CD3+CD56+NKG2C- and CD3+CD56-NKG2C+ T cells. Several experiments employed an anti-gamma-delta TCR antibody to confine sorting to alpha-beta TCR T cells.

The chain joins TRBV28 to TRBJ1-5, with D unclear. Sequenced here: PBMCs from blood, sampled on the day of vaccination. The sequence was collected from a man aged 50 to 59 who received an inactivated influenza vaccine. CDR3: CASSLPPGLGQPQHF. CDR3 DNA sequence: TGTGCCAGCAGTTTACCCCCGGGTTTAGGTCAGCCCCAGCATTTT.